This T cell receptor (beta chain) appears in the sequencing data of a study of OX40 agonist ivuxolimab in advanced cancers. Whole-study context: Patients took ivuxolimab, an agonistic anti-OX40 (CD134) antibody. Prior checkpoint blockade (anti-PD-1, anti-PD-L1 or anti-CTLA-4) was permitted; approximately 40% had it. Partial responses were achieved by three patients, one with hepatocellular carcinoma and two with cutaneous melanoma.

Profiling relied on immunoSEQ multiplex PCR, and the TCRdb table lists in-frame clones only, not all of them. The table records about 82,000 clones, 90% to 95% of them present only once. Study outcomes and limitations: Fewer expanded clones were found on average in CD4+ than in CD8+ T cells.

About this clone itself: Its antigen is not known.

The input for sequencing was CD4+ or CD8+ T cells sorted from blood, taken in a trial of the OX40 agonist ivuxolimab. The clonotype comes from an adult with an advanced solid tumor such as melanoma, head and neck, liver or kidney cancer.

The CDR3 DNA reads TGTGCCAGCACGGGCAGAAACTCCTACGAGCAGTACTTC. This codes for CASTGRNSYEQYF. The J gene is TRBJ2-7, the V gene TRBV28, with D unclear. There are 13 residues in the CDR3. Germline CDR1 MDHEN, CDR2 SYDVKM. Trimming shortened V by 7 bases and J by 0 bases, and 10 bases separated the two germline ends.